These 22 T cell receptor beta chains came from one sample sequenced in a study of T-cell reconstitution after alpha-beta-depleted transplantation in children. Preparing the TCRbeta library involved the use of unique molecular identifiers. TCRdb redid the calling of the PCR reads with MiXCR, one entry per CDR3 protein. Of tens of thousands of distinct CDR3 sequences listed, about 5.7% are singletons. Sequenced here: PBMCs, mostly from graft donor cells, sampled 60 days after TCRalphabeta/CD19-depleted stem cell transplant. These receptors came from a female patient aged 2-15 years who had a stem cell transplant for aplastic anemia, so the T cells may come from the graft donor.

This clonotype was detected many times. The CDR3 protein is CASSLRQGKGEQYF. For the CDR3, the DNA is TGTGCCAGCAGTTTACGGCAGGGAAAAGGCGAGCAGTACTTC. The chain links TRBV27 to TRBJ2-7, with D maybe TRBD1 (5 bases). The CDR3 is 14 residues long. The germline CDR1 and CDR2 sequences are MNHEY and SMNVEV (reference sequence). V lost 2 bases and J lost 6, with 14 bases in between.

The V and J genes are TRBV5-5 and TRBJ2-7, with 8 bases lining up with TRBD1. Germline values: CDR1 SGHKS, CDR2 YYEKEE (reference sequence). This CDR3 has 15 residues. The V segment lost 4 bases and the J segment 5 bases; nucleotides outside the gene matches: 11. Here the CDR3 DNA reads TGTGCCAGCAGCCCCCTCAGGACAGGGCACGACGAGCAGTACTTC. Translated: CASSPLRTGHDEQYF.

This clonotype turned up a few times. The chain couples TRBV27 to TRBJ1-1; the D gene is possibly TRBD1 (5 bases). Germline V lookup: CDR1 MNHEY, CDR2 SMNVEV (reference sequence). The CDR3 is made up of 13 amino acids. Trimming left V 6 bases short and J 3 bases short, with 11 bases between. CDR3 amino acids: CASRTDAYTEAFF. CDR3 nucleotides: TGTGCCAGCAGGACAGACGCTTACACTGAAGCTTTCTTT.

There are many counts of this clonotype. Mismatch with germline at one junction end may stem from a read error. The V call is TRBV7-9, the J call TRBJ2-3; 8 bases agree with TRBD1. The germline CDR1 and CDR2 sequences are SEHNR and FQNEAQ (reference sequence). The CDR3 runs 12 residues. The CDR3 sequence is CASSPSDRATNF. CDR3 nucleotides: TGTGCCAGCAGCCCTTCGGACAGGGCAACGAATTTT.

Many counts were recorded for this clonotype. This chain uses TRBV7-9 with TRBJ2-1, with D possibly matching TRBD2 (5 bases). V lost 4 bases and J 6 bases, leaving 10 bases between the germline ends. The CDR3 covers 13 residues. Germline lookup yields CDR1 SEHNR and CDR2 FQNEAQ (reference sequence). CDR3 sequence (DNA): TGTGCCAGCAGCTCACTAGTACCCAATGAGCAGTTCTTC. Translation gives CASSSLVPNEQFF.

This clonotype occurred many times. The chain recombines TRBV20-1 with TRBJ1-1; maybe TRBD1 (6 bases). CDR3 length: 16 residues. Germline CDR1 DFQATT, CDR2 SNEGSKA (reference sequence). The ends were cut back, 1 base at V and 3 bases at J, with 18 bases in the middle. The CDR3 bases are TGCAGTGCTAGAGGGACAGCCAAGTCGAGGGACACTGAAGCTTTCTTT. It translates to CSARGTAKSRDTEAFF.

This clonotype showed up just a few times. The rearrangement links TRBV10-2 to TRBJ2-1; the match to TRBD2 covers 13 bases. Germline CDR1 is WSHSY and CDR2 is SAAADI. J was trimmed by 7 bases and V by 6 bases; bases with no gene match: 9. The CDR3 sequence is 16 residues long. CDR3 amino acids: CASRPRLAGGGNEQFF. CDR3 sequence (DNA): TGCGCCAGCAGGCCCCGACTAGCGGGAGGAGGGAATGAGCAGTTCTTC.

This clonotype was recorded a few times. The genes are TRBV14 and TRBJ2-3, with 7 bases matching TRBD2. Trimming cost V 3 bases and J 3 bases; bases outside gene matches: 15. CDR3 length equals 18 residues. Germline CDR1 and CDR2: SGHDN and FVKESK. The CDR3 nucleotides are TGTGCCAGCAGCCACTGGCGAGGAAGCGGGGCAAAAACAGATACGCAGTATTTT. Translation gives CASSHWRGSGAKTDTQYF.

This clonotype was seen many times. The rearrangement joins TRBV5-1 to TRBJ2-3, with D uncertain. Germline V CDR1 and CDR2: SGHRS, YFSETQ. CDR3 length: 13 amino acids. The V gene lost 2 bases and the J gene lost 5 bases, with 9 bases spanning the gap. The CDR3 sequence is CASSFLSIDTQYF. The CDR3 nucleotides read TGCGCCAGCAGCTTTCTATCCATAGATACGCAGTATTTT.

This clonotype came up many times. V gene TRBV4-1 combines with J gene TRBJ2-4, with 8 bases that match TRBD2. Germline CDR1 and CDR2: MGHRA and YSYEKL. This CDR3 contains 16 residues. Trimming took 0 bases from V and 7 from J; bases not matched to a gene: 8. CDR3 sequence reads: CASSQEWAGGGNIQYF. Written as DNA, the CDR3 is TGCGCCAGCAGCCAAGAGTGGGCGGGAGGAGGGAACATTCAGTACTTC.

This clonotype was counted between two and nine times. The CDR3 reads CASTINGGGGGTEAFF. For the CDR3, the DNA is TGTGCCAGCACCATAAACGGTGGGGGAGGTGGTACTGAAGCTTTCTTT. The gene calls are TRBV2 and TRBJ1-1; D perhaps matches TRBD1 (5 bases). CDR3 length: 16 residues. V was shortened by 7 bases and J by 5 bases, with 23 bases between the two germline ends. Germline CDR1 SNHLY, CDR2 FYNNEI.

This clonotype occurred many times. A read error may produce the germline difference seen at one junction end. The rearrangement links TRBV4-2 to TRBJ1-1; D remains unclear. This CDR3 is built from 15 residues. From germline, CDR1 is LGHNA and CDR2 YNFKEQ. The CDR3 DNA reads as TGTGCCAGCAGCCGGGGTTCCGCCGGGAACCCTGAAGCTTTCTTT. Protein sequence: CASSRGSAGNPEAFF.

This clonotype was observed a handful of times. This rearrangement joins TRBV7-3 to TRBJ1-5, with 7 bases identical to TRBD1. Germline CDR1 reads SGHTA; CDR2 reads FQGTGA. This CDR3 comprises 23 residues. Unmatched junction bases numbered 32, after V lost 2 bases and J lost 7 bases. The CDR3 DNA follows: TGTGCCAGCAGCTTAGCCTTAGGTGTTTCTAGCCCAATTTCAACAGGGGTAGGGCAGCCCCAGCATTTT. Translated, it gives CASSLALGVSSPISTGVGQPQHF. The whole variable domain, filled in from reference TRBV7-3 and TRBJ1-5, reads GAGVSQTPSNKVTEKGKYVELRCDPISGHTALYWYRQSLGQGPEFLIYFQGTGAADDSGLPNDRFFAVRPEGSVSTLKIQRTERGDSAVYLCASSLALGVSSPISTGVGQPQHFGDGTRLSIL.

This clonotype was seen many times. The rearrangement joins TRBV12-3 or TRBV12-4 to TRBJ2-1; D might be TRBD2 (7 bases). The V and J ends lost 4 bases and 7 bases respectively, with 14 bases between them. This CDR3 has 14 residues. CDR3 bases: TGTGCCAGCAGTTGGGGAGGGGGTAGGAATGAGCAGTTCTTC. Residues: CASSWGGGRNEQFF.

This clonotype appeared many times. The J gene is TRBJ2-5, the V gene TRBV29-1, with D hard to call. This CDR3 is built from 14 residues. The germline gives CDR1 SQVTM, CDR2 ANQGSEA. Between the trimmed V and J ends, which lost 4 bases and 0 bases, there was a span of 12 bases. The CDR3 DNA is TGCAGCGTTGCCCAGGCGACGTACCAAGAGACCCAGTACTTC. It translates to CSVAQATYQETQYF.

In this sample, this clonotype turned up a few times. V and J are TRBV18 and TRBJ1-5, with 7 bases aligning to TRBD1. The V gene's germline CDR1 is KGHSH and CDR2 LQKENI. This CDR3 is built from 15 residues. With V trimmed by 6 bases and J by 3 bases, 8 bases remained unmatched. The CDR3 loop is CASSPRQGHNQPQHF. The CDR3 DNA is TGTGCCAGCTCCCCGCGACAGGGTCACAATCAGCCCCAGCATTTT.

The V and J genes are TRBV29-1 and TRBJ2-5; possibly TRBD2 for D (6 bases). Per the germline V gene, CDR1 is SQVTM and CDR2 is ANQGSEA. Trimming pared 4 bases from V and 4 bases from J, leaving 10 bases between. The CDR3 contains 12 residues. The CDR3, as DNA: TGCAGCGTTGGGAGGGCGCCAGAGACCCAGTACTTC. Protein product: CSVGRAPETQYF.

This clonotype was counted ten times or more. The chain links TRBV7-3 to TRBJ2-1, with 13 bases aligning to TRBD2. CDR1 and CDR2 (germline): SGHTA, FQGTGA. Trimming took 5 bases from V and 5 from J; bases not matched to a gene: 3. CDR3 length: 15 amino acids. The CDR3 loop reads CASSPTSGGDNEQFF. Written as DNA, the CDR3 is TGTGCCAGCAGCCCTACTAGCGGGGGGGACAATGAGCAGTTCTTC.

This clonotype was recorded many times. This sequence joins TRBV29-1 and TRBJ2-3, with 10 bases lining up with TRBD2. The CDR3 is 15 amino acids. CDR1 is SQVTM and CDR2 is ANQGSEA in the germline V gene. The V segment lost 3 bases and the J segment 2 bases; nucleotides outside the gene matches: 5. The CDR3 protein is CSVEVAGGYTDTQYF. The CDR3 bases are TGCAGCGTTGAGGTAGCGGGGGGCTACACAGATACGCAGTATTTT.

As concerns this clonotype: Lacking the conserved final phenylalanine or tryptophan, this CDR3 likely reflects a read error. The chain combines TRBV11-2 with TRBJ2-7, with 9 bases identical to TRBD2. Germline CDR1 is SGHAT and CDR2 is FQNNGV. This CDR3 has 15 amino acids. Trimming cost V 1 base and J 4 bases; bases outside gene matches: 5. CDR3 in DNA: TGTGCCAGCAGCTTAGGGGCGGGGGGGGAATACGAGCAGTACTGC. Translated, it gives CASSLGAGGEYEQYC.

This clonotype was seen ten or more times. The chain uses TRBV7-9 and TRBJ2-7; no definite D call. Trimming left V 5 bases short and J 0 bases short, with 8 bases between. CDR1 and CDR2 (germline): SEHNR, FQNEAQ (reference sequence). The CDR3 is 13 amino acids. CDR3 sequence (DNA): TGTGCCAGCAGCCGTCAAGGCTCCTACGAGCAGTACTTC. It codes for CASSRQGSYEQYF.

This clonotype showed up many times. This rearrangement joins TRBV7-8 to TRBJ2-5, with 7 positions matching TRBD2. Looked up from germline, CDR1 is SGHVS and CDR2 is FQNEAQ. The CDR3 totals 14 residues. The J segment lost 4 bases and the V segment lost 1 base, leaving 3 bases of the junction unmatched. Here the CDR3 DNA reads TGTGCCAGCAGCTTAGATTGGGGGGGAGAGACCCAGTACTTC. The encoded protein is CASSLDWGGETQYF.